The 13 T cell receptor beta chains presented below share a single source sample, sequenced in a study of a mutant IDH1 vaccine in newly diagnosed glioma. Time point here: baseline, week 1 (first vaccination visit). The sample's treatment: pre-vaccination baseline after standard-of-care therapy. Method: immunoSEQ multiplex PCR; TCRdb's copy keeps in-frame clones and lacks some. The sample consists of around 50,000 clones, about nine tenths of them appearing once. The sample consisted of PBMCs, taken from a glioma patient treated with radiotherapy, temozolomide or both. These receptors were obtained from a man aged 40-49 years with glioma.

The gene calls are TRBV5-1 and TRBJ2-6, with a possible D match to TRBD2 (5 bases). V gave up 3 bases and J gave up 0 bases, with 10 bases separating them. The CDR3 runs to 16 residues. CDR1 and CDR2 from the germline V gene are SGHRS and YFSETQ. CDR3 coding DNA: TGCGCCAGCAGCTCTACTCGGGGCTCTGGGGCCAACGTCCTGACTTTC. Amino acid sequence: CASSSTRGSGANVLTF.

The chain carries TRBV4-1 and TRBJ2-2; 7 nucleotides agree with TRBD2. J lost 4 bases, V lost 2 bases, and 1 base had no gene match. Germline lookup yields CDR1 MGHRA and CDR2 YSYEKL. The CDR3 covers 14 residues. CDR3 in DNA: TGCGCCAGCAGCCAACCGGGGGGCACCGGGGAGCTGTTTTTT. Its translation is CASSQPGGTGELFF.

The CDR3 loop is CASSQTRQAYEQYF. Written as DNA, the CDR3 is TGTGCCAGCAGCCAAACTCGACAGGCCTACGAGCAGTACTTC. This chain connects TRBV28 to TRBJ2-7; possibly TRBD1 for D (6 bases). The CDR3 sequence is 14 residues long. Trimming removed 6 bases at V and 2 bases at J, with 14 bases between. Germline values: CDR1 MDHEN, CDR2 SYDVKM. The full variable domain, its missing parts supplied by reference TRBV28 and TRBJ2-7, is DVKVTQSSRYLVKRTGEKVFLECVQDMDHENMFWYRQDPGLGLRLIYFSYDVKMKEKGDIPEGYSVSREKKERFSLILESASTNQTSMYLCASSQTRQAYEQYFGPGTRLTVT.

This clone was counted a single time. The chain uses TRBV7-2 and TRBJ2-1, with a possible D match to TRBD2 (6 bases). This CDR3 region has 15 residues. Germline V lookup: CDR1 SGHTA, CDR2 FQGNSA. V lost 1 base and J lost 3, with 10 bases in between. The CDR3 DNA reads TGTGCCAGCAGCTTAGACCGGGGGATCTACAATGAGCAGTTCTTC. Amino acid sequence: CASSLDRGIYNEQFF.

The rearrangement uses TRBV7-2 and TRBJ2-7, with a possible D match to TRBD2 (6 bases). Looked up from germline, CDR1 is SGHTA and CDR2 is FQGNSA. Trimming took 1 base from V and 0 from J, leaving 10 bases between them. The CDR3 runs to 15 residues. The CDR3 is CASSLVAGSSYEQYF. The CDR3 DNA sequence: TGTGCCAGCAGCTTAGTTGCGGGGAGCTCCTACGAGCAGTACTTC.

The rearrangement uses TRBV5-5 and TRBJ2-7; D might be TRBD2 (5 bases). The CDR3 consists of 12 residues. V gave up 6 bases and J gave up 4 bases, with 11 bases separating them. Germline-derived CDR1 and CDR2 are SGHKS and YYEKEE (reference sequence). The CDR3 DNA follows: TGTGCCAGCATTGGAGGCTCTTACGAGCAGTACTTC. This translates into CASIGGSYEQYF.

The CDR3 protein is CASSLAGGEDYGYTF. The CDR3 DNA follows: TGTGCCAGCTCACTGGCGGGAGGGGAGGACTATGGCTACACCTTC. The chain has TRBV18 and TRBJ1-2; maybe TRBD1 (5 bases). The ends were cut back, 4 bases at V and 3 bases at J, with 15 bases in the middle. The CDR3 runs 15 residues. Germline CDR1 and CDR2: KGHSH and LQKENI.

The chain combines TRBV18 with TRBJ2-5; 9 nucleotides match TRBD1. The V gene end was trimmed by 6 bases and the J gene end by 0 bases; junction bases not matched to a gene: 5. This CDR3 region has 15 residues. CDR1 KGHSH and CDR2 LQKENI come from the germline V gene. CDR3 loop: CASSPGTGHQETQYF. For the CDR3, the DNA is TGTGCCAGCTCCCCCGGGACAGGGCACCAAGAGACCCAGTACTTC.

The V call is TRBV27, the J call TRBJ2-5; 11 nucleotides agree with TRBD1. Trimming at V came to 3 bases and at J to 4 bases, leaving 4 bases not matched to a gene. Per germline, CDR1 MNHEY and CDR2 SMNVEV (reference sequence). The CDR3 totals 15 residues. The CDR3 region is CASSLRTGGLETQYF. CDR3 DNA sequence: TGTGCCAGCAGTTTGCGGACAGGGGGCCTAGAGACCCAGTACTTC.

The chain carries TRBV7-2 and TRBJ1-5; D perhaps matches TRBD1 (5 bases). This CDR3 has 14 amino acids. V dropped 3 bases and J dropped 1 base, with 7 bases sitting between them. The germline gives CDR1 SGHTA, CDR2 FQGNSA. The CDR3 spells CASSFWGSNQPQHF. The CDR3 DNA sequence: TGTGCCAGCAGCTTTTGGGGGAGCAATCAGCCCCAGCATTTT.

V gene TRBV7-6 combines with J gene TRBJ2-7; TRBD2 might be the D (6 bases). There are 15 residues in the CDR3. V lost 2 bases, J lost 4 bases, and 15 bases lay in between. CDR1 is SGHVS, CDR2 FNYEAQ, per germline. CDR3 in amino acids: CASSLRFGGPYEQYF. The DNA of the CDR3 is TGTGCCAGCAGCTTACGGTTTGGAGGGCCATACGAGCAGTACTTC.

The J gene is TRBJ2-2, the V gene TRBV6-5; weak D call: TRBD2 (5 bases). Trimming stripped 10 bases from V and 6 bases from J, with 21 bases between. The CDR3 contains 15 residues. Germline loops: CDR1 MNHEY, CDR2 SVGAGI. DNA of the CDR3: TGTGCCACCCGGGAACCTACGGGGAATGCCGGGGAGCTGTTTTTT. Translated: CATREPTGNAGELFF.

The chain links TRBV4-1 to TRBJ2-5; TRBD2 matches at 8 bases. This CDR3 comprises 17 residues. From germline, CDR1 is MGHRA and CDR2 YSYEKL. V was clipped by 0 bases and J by 1 base; unmatched bases: 7. CDR3 sequence reads: CASSQDFSGSGQETQYF. The CDR3 region has the DNA TGCGCCAGCAGCCAAGATTTCAGCGGGAGTGGCCAAGAGACCCAGTACTTC.